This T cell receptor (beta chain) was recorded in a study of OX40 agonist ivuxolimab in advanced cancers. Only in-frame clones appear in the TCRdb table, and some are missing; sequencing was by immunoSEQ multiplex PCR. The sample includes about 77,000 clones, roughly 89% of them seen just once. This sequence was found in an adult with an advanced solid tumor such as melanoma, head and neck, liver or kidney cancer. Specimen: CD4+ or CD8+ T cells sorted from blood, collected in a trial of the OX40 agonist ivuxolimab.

The CDR3 bases are TGCGCCAGCAGCTCCATCCCCGGCGGGATAGGCGATAATGGCTACACCTTC. Encoded protein: CASSSIPGGIGDNGYTF. The chain recombines TRBV5-1 with TRBJ1-2; no clear D gene. CDR3 length: 17 amino acids. CDR1 and CDR2 from the germline V gene are SGHRS and YFSETQ. Deletions cut 3 bases from V and 6 bases from J, with 24 bases between.